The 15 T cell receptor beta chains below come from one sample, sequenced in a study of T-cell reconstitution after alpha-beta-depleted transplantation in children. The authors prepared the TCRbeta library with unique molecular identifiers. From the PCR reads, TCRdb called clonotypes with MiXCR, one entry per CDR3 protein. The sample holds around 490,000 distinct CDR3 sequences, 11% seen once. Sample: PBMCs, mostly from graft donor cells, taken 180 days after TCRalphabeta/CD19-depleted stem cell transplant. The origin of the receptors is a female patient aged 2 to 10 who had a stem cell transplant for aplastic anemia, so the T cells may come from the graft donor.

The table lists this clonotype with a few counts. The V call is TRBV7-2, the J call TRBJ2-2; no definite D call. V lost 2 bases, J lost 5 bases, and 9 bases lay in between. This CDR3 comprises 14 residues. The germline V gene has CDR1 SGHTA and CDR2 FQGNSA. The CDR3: CASSLNPRTGELFF. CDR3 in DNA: TGTGCCAGCAGCTTAAACCCGCGAACCGGGGAGCTGTTTTTT.

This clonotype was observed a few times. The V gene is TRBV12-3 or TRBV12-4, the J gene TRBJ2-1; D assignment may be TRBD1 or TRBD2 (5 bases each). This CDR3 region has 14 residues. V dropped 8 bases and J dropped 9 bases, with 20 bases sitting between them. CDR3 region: CASAPWDPEGEQFF. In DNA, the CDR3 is TGTGCCAGCGCGCCTTGGGACCCCGAGGGTGAGCAGTTCTTC.

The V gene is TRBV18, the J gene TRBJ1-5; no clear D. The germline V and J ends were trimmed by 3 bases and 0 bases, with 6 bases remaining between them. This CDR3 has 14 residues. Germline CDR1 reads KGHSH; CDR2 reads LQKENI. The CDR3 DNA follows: TGTGCCAGCTCACCGTCATCTAGCAATCAGCCCCAGCATTTT. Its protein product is CASSPSSSNQPQHF.

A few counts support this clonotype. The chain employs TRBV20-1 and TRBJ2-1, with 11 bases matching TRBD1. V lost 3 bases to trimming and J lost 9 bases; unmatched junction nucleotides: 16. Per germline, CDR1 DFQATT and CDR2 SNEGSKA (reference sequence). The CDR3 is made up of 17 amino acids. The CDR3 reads CSARGFTTRTGGLEQFF. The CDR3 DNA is TGCAGTGCTAGGGGCTTTACAACTAGGACAGGGGGCCTTGAGCAGTTCTTC.

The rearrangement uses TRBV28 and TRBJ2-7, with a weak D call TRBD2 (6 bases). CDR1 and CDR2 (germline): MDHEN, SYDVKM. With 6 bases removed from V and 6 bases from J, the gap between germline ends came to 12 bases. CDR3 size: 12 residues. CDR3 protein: CASRLARGEQYF. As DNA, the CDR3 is TGTGCCAGCAGACTAGCAAGGGGCGAGCAGTACTTC. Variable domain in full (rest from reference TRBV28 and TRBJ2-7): DVKVTQSSRYLVKRTGEKVFLECVQDMDHENMFWYRQDPGLGLRLIYFSYDVKMKEKGDIPEGYSVSREKKERFSLILESASTNQTSMYLCASRLARGEQYFGPGTRLTVT.

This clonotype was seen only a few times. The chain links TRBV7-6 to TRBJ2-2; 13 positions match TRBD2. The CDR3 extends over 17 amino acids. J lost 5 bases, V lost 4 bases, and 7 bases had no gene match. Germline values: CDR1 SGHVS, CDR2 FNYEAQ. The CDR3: CASSSRLAGGLTGELFF. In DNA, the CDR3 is TGTGCCAGCAGCTCAAGACTAGCGGGAGGCCTTACCGGGGAGCTGTTTTTT.

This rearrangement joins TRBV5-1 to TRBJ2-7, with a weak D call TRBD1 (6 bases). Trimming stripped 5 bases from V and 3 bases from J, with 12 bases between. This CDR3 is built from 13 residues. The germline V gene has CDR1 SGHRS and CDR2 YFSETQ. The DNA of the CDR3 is TGCGCCAGCAGTAGACAGGTCGGCTACGAGCAGTACGTC. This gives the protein CASSRQVGYEQYV.

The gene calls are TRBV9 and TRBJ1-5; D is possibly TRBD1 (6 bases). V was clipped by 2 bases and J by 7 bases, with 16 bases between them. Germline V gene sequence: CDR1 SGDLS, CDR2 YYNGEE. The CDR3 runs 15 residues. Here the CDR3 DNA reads TGTGCCAGCAGCGTGGAACCTTCAGGGGTCCAGCCCCAGCATTTT. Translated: CASSVEPSGVQPQHF.

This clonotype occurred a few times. The CDR3 is CASSIHRLGPYGYTF. In DNA, the CDR3 is TGTGCCAGCAGCATTCACAGGCTGGGGCCCTATGGCTACACCTTC. The chain has TRBV7-2 and TRBJ1-2; D perhaps matches TRBD1 (5 bases). V was cut by 5 bases and J by 4 bases, with 17 bases left in between. Germline CDR1 reads SGHTA; CDR2 reads FQGNSA. The CDR3 totals 15 residues.

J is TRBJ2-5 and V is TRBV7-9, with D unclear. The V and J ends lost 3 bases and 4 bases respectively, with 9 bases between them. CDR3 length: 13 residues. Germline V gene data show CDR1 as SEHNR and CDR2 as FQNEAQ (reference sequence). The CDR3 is CASSFPDSETQYF. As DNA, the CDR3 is TGTGCCAGCAGCTTCCCGGATTCAGAGACCCAGTACTTC.

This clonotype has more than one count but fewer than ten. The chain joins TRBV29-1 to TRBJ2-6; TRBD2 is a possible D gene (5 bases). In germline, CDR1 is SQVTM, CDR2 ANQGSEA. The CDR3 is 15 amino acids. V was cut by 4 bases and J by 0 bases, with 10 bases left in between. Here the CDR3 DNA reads TGCAGCGTTGGTTATGGGAGCTCTGGGGCCAACGTCCTGACTTTC. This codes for CSVGYGSSGANVLTF.

The CDR3 bases are TGCAGTGCTAGAGATGGGCAGGCAAGGGGCTACACCTTC. Protein sequence: CSARDGQARGYTF. The chain links TRBV20-1 to TRBJ1-2; D is unresolved. The germline V and J ends were trimmed by 0 bases and 8 bases, with 13 bases remaining between them. CDR3 length equals 13 residues. Germline V gene data show CDR1 as DFQATT and CDR2 as SNEGSKA (reference sequence).

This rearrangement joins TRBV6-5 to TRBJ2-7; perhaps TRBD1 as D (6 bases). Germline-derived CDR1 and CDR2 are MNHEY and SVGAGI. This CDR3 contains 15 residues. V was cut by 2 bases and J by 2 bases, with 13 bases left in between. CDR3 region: CASSYEGGRTYEQYF. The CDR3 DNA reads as TGTGCCAGCAGTTACGAAGGGGGTCGGACCTACGAGCAGTACTTC.

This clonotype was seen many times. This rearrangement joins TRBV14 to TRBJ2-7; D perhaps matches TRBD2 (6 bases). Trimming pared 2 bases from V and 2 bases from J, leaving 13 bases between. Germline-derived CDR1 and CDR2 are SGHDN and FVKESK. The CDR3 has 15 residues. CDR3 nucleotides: TGTGCCAGCAGCCAATCACATAGCGGTCCCTACGAGCAGTACTTC. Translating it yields CASSQSHSGPYEQYF. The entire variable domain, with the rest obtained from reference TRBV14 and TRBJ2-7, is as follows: EAGVTQFPSHSVIEKGQTVTLRCDPISGHDNLYWYRRVMGKEIKFLLHFVKESKQDESGMPNNRFLAERTGGTYSTLKVQPAELEDSGVYFCASSQSHSGPYEQYFGPGTRLTVT.

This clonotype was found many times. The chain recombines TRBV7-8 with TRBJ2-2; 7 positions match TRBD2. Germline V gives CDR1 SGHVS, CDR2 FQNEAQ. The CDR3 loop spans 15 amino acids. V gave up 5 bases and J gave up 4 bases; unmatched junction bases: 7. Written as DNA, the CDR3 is TGTGCCAGCAGCGGCGGGGGAGGGAGCACCGGGGAGCTGTTTTTT. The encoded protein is CASSGGGGSTGELFF.